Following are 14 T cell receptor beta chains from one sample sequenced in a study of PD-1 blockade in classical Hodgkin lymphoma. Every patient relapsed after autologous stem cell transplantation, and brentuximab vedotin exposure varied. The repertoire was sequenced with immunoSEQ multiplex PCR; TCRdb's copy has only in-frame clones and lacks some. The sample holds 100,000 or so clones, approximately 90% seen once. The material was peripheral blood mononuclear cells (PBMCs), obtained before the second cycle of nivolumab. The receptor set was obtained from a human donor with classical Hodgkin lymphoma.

Here the CDR3 DNA reads TGTGCCAGCAGCTTAGTCAGTCCGTCCTCCTACGAGCAGTACTTC. Amino acid sequence: CASSLVSPSSYEQYF. This chain joins TRBV7-2 and TRBJ2-7; D unclear. CDR1 and CDR2 from the germline V gene are SGHTA and FQGNSA. The CDR3 length is 15 residues. Trimming removed 1 base from V and 0 bases from J, with 10 bases in between.

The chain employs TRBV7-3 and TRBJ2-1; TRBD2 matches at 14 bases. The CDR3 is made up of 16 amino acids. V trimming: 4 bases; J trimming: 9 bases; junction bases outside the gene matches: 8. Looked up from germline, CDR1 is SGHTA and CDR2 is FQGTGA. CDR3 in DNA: TGTGCCAGCAGCTCTTCGACTAGCGGGGGGGCCGGTGAGCAGTTCTTC. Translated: CASSSSTSGGAGEQFF. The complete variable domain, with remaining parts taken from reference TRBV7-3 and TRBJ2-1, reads GAGVSQTPSNKVTEKGKYVELRCDPISGHTALYWYRQSLGQGPEFLIYFQGTGAADDSGLPNDRFFAVRPEGSVSTLKIQRTERGDSAVYLCASSSSTSGGAGEQFFGPGTRLTVL.

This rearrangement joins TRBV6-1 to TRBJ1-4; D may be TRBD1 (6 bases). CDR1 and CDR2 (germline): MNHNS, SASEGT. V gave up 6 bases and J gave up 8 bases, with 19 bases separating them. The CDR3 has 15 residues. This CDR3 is CASSPEGGLGEKLFF. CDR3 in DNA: TGTGCCAGCAGCCCCGAGGGGGGACTCGGCGAAAAACTGTTTTTT.

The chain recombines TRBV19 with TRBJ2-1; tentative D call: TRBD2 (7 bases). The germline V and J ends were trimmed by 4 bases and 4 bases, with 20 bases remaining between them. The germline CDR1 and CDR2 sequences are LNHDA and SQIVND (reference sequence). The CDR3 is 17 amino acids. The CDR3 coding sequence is TGTGCCAGTAGTAGGACCTCTCCGGGGGGCTCTTACAATGAGCAGTTCTTC. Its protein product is CASSRTSPGGSYNEQFF.

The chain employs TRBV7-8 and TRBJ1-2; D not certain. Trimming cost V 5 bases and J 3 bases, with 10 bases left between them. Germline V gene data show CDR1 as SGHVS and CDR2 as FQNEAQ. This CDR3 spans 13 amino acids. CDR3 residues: CASSPVGYYGYTF. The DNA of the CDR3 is TGTGCCAGCAGCCCCGTGGGATACTATGGCTACACCTTC.

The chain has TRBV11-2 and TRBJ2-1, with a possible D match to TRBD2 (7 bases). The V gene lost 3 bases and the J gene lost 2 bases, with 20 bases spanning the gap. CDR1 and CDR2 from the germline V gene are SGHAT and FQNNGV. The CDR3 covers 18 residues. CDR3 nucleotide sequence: TGTGCCAGCAGCTTTACGGGGGGCTACGGTATAACCTACAATGAGCAGTTCTTC. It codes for CASSFTGGYGITYNEQFF.

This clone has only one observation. The CDR3 loop is CSVAIGSETEAFF. CDR3 nucleotide sequence: TGCAGCGTTGCTATCGGGAGTGAGACTGAAGCTTTCTTT. The rearrangement links TRBV29-1 to TRBJ1-1; D is undetermined. The CDR3 loop spans 13 amino acids. V was cut by 4 bases and J by 5 bases, with 14 bases left in between. Per germline, CDR1 SQVTM and CDR2 ANQGSEA.

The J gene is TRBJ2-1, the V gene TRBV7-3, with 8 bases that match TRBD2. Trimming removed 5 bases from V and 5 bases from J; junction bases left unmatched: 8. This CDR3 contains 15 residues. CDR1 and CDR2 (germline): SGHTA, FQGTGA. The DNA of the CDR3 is TGTGCCAGCAGCCTATCCGGGACTAGTGACAATGAGCAGTTCTTC. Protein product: CASSLSGTSDNEQFF.

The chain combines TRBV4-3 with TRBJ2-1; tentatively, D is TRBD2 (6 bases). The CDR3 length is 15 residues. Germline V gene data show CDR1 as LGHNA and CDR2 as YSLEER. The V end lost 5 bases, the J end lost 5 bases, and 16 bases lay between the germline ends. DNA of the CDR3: TGCGCCAGCAGCTCAACGGGACTTCCCCACAATGAGCAGTTCTTC. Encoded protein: CASSSTGLPHNEQFF.

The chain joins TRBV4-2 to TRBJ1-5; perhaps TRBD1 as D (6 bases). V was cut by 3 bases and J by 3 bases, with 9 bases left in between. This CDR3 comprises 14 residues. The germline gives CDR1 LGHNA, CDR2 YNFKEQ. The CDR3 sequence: CASSQNRDNQPQHF. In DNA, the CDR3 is TGTGCCAGCAGCCAGAACAGGGACAATCAGCCCCAGCATTTT.

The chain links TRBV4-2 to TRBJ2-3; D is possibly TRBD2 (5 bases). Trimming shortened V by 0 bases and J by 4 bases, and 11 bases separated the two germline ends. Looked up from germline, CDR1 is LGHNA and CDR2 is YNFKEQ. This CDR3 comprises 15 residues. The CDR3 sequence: CASSQDGGQPDTQYF. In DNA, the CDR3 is TGTGCCAGCAGCCAAGATGGAGGTCAGCCAGATACGCAGTATTTT.

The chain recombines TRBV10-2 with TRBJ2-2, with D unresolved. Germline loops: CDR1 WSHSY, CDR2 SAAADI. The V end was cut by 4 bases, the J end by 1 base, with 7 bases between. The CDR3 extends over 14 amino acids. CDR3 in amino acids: CASSVQVNTGELFF. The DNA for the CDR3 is TGCGCCAGCAGTGTCCAGGTGAACACCGGGGAGCTGTTTTTT.

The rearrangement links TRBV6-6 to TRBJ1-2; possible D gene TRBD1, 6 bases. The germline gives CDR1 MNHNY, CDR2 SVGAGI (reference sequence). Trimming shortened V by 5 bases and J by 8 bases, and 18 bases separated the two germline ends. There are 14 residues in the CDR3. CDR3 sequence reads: CASSPRGYRDGYTF. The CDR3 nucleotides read TGTGCCAGCAGTCCTCGGGGATACAGGGACGGCTACACCTTC.

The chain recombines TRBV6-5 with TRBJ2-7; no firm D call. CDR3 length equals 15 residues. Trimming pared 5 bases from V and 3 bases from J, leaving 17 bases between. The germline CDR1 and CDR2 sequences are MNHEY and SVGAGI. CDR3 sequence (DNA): TGTGCCAGCAGTACCACTGGTTTGGACCTCTACGAGCAGTACTTC. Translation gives CASSTTGLDLYEQYF.